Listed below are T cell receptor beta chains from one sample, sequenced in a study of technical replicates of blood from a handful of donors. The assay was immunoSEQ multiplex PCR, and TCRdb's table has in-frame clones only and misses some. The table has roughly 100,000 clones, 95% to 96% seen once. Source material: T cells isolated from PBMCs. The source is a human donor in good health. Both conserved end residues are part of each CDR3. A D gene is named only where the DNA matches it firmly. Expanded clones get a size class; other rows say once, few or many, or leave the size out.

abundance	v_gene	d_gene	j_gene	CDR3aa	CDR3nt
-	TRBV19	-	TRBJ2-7	CAVGRSHEQYF	TGTGCCGTGGGGAGGAGCCACGAGCAGTACTTC
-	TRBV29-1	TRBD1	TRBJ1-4	CSSMTGGEEKLFF	TGCAGCTCAATGACAGGGGGAGAGGAAAAACTGTTTTTT
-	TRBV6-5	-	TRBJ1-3	CASSPTVSGNTIYF	TGTGCCAGCAGTCCGACAGTCTCTGGAAACACCATATATTTT
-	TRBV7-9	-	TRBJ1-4	CASSLQGEKLFF	TGTGCCAGCAGCTTACAGGGTGAAAAACTGTTTTTT
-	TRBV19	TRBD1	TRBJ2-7	CASSIGTGGYEQYF	TGTGCCAGTAGTATAGGGACAGGGGGCTACGAGCAGTACTTC
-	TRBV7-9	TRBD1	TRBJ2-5	CASRDRDPQETQYF	TGTGCCAGCAGGGACAGGGACCCGCAAGAGACCCAGTACTTC
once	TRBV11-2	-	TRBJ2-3	CASSRLQGTDTQYF	TGTGCCAGCAGCCGGCTCCAGGGCACAGATACGCAGTATTTT
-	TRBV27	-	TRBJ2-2	CASIGGNTGELFF	TGTGCCAGCATAGGCGGGAACACCGGGGAGCTGTTTTTT
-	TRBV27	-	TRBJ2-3	CASSSLGGGNTDTQYF	TGTGCCAGCAGTTCGTTGGGAGGGGGGAACACAGATACGCAGTATTTT
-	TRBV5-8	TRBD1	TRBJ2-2	CASSTGQGNTGELFF	TGTGCCAGCAGCACTGGACAGGGTAACACCGGGGAGCTGTTTTTT
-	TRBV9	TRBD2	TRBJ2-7	CASSVGAGVAYEQYF	TGTGCCAGCAGCGTAGGAGCGGGGGTGGCCTACGAGCAGTACTTC
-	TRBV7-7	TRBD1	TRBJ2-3	CASSPRTGSADTQYF	TGTGCTAGCAGCCCGAGGACAGGGTCGGCAGATACGCAGTATTTT
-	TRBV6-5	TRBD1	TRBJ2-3	CASRTGGAGTDTQYF	TGTGCCAGCCGCACAGGGGGCGCGGGCACAGATACGCAGTATTTT
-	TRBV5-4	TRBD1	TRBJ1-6	CASTKGTEPNSPLHF	TGTGCCAGCACCAAAGGGACAGAGCCTAATTCACCCCTCCACTTT
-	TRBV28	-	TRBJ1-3	CASSFFSRAFGNTIYF	TGTGCCAGCAGTTTTTTTTCACGCGCCTTTGGAAACACCATATATTTT
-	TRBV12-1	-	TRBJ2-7	CASSGWTSTCYEQYF	TGTGCCAGCAGCGGGTGGACTAGCACTTGCTACGAGCAGTACTTC
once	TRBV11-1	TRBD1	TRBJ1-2	CASSFGQGLGYYGYTF	TGTGCCAGCAGCTTCGGACAGGGCCTCGGCTACTATGGCTACACCTTC
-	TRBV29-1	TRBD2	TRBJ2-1	CSVEDRLASGRAANEQFF	TGCAGCGTTGAAGATCGACTAGCAAGCGGGAGGGCCGCAAATGAGCAGTTCTTC
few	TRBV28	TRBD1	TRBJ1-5	CASSLGGQGNQPQHF	TGTGCCAGCAGTTTAGGGGGACAGGGCAATCAGCCCCAGCATTTT
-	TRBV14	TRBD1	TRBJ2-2	CASSLPTGIPLNTGELFF	TGTGCCAGCAGCCTTCCGACAGGGATACCCCTAAACACCGGGGAGCTGTTTTTT
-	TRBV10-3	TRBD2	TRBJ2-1	CAISEKGTSGGVNEQFF	TGTGCCATCAGTGAGAAGGGGACTAGCGGGGGGGTAAATGAGCAGTTCTTC
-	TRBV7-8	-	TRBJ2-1	CASSVTRGATYNEQFF	TGTGCCAGCAGCGTGACCCGGGGAGCCACCTACAATGAGCAGTTCTTC
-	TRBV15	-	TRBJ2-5	CATSPNWGRSLSYQETQYF	TGTGCCACCAGTCCAAATTGGGGCCGAAGCCTTAGTTACCAAGAGACCCAGTACTTC
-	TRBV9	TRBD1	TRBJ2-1	CASSVSQIGPGQGAGNEQFF	TGTGCCAGCAGCGTCTCTCAAATCGGACCGGGCCAGGGGGCAGGCAATGAGCAGTTCTTC
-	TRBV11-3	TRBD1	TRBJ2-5	CASSDQQGVVETQYF	TGTGCCAGCAGCGATCAACAGGGGGTAGTAGAGACCCAGTACTTC
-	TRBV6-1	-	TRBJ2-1	CASSEGVVYNEQFF	TGTGCCAGCAGTGAAGGAGTGGTGTACAATGAGCAGTTCTTC